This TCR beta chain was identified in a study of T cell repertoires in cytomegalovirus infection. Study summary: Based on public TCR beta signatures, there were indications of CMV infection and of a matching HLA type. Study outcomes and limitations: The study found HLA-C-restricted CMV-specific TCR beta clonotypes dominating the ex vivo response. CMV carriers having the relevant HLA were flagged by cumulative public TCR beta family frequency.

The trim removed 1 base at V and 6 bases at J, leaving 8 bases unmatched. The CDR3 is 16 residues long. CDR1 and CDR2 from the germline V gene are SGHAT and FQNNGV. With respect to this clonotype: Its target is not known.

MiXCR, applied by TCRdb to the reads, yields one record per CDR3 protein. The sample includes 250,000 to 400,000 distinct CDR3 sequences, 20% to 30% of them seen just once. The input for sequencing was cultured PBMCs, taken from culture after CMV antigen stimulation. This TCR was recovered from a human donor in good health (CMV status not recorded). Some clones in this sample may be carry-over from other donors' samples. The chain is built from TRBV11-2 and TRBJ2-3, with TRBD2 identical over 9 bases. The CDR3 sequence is CASSLGNSGSSDTQYF. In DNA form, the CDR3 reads TGTGCCAGCAGCTTAGGAAATAGCGGGAGTTCGGATACGCAGTATTTT.